The 24 T cell receptor delta chains below were found in one sample sequenced in a study of gamma delta lymphoproliferative disorders and STAT genes. Genomic DNA from isolated PBMCs served as the sequencing template. TCRdb reran clone calling via CATT on the multiplex PCR reads. Here the sample spans 1,700 or so delta-chain clones, 2.5% to 3% being singletons. The material sequenced was blood. These TCRs come from a human donor in good health.

The gene calls are TRDV1 and TRDJ1, with D perhaps TRDD3 (5 bases). The CDR3 length is 20 residues. Trimming shortened V by 3 bases and J by 7 bases, and 33 bases separated the two germline ends. Germline V gives CDR1 TSWWSYY, CDR2 QGS. The CDR3 loop is CALGDPRLPGWGRGHVKLIF. CDR3 sequence (DNA): TGTGCTCTTGGGGATCCCCGCCTCCCCGGTTGGGGTAGAGGGCATGTTAAACTCATCTTT.

In its sample, this clone is large. The chain recombines TRDV2 with TRDJ3; 12 bases line up with TRDD3. Germline loops: CDR1 GEAIGNYY, CDR2 EKD. This CDR3 is 19 amino acids long. After removal of 2 bases from V and 2 bases from J, the junction contained 6 bases not matched to a gene. The CDR3 DNA is TGTGCCTGTGACAAGTTACTGGGGGATACCACCTGGGACACCCGACAGATGTTTTTC. Translated, it gives CACDKLLGDTTWDTRQMFF.

The rearrangement joins TRDV2 to TRDJ2; 11 nucleotides align to TRDD3. The CDR3 is 21 residues long. V lost 0 bases and J lost 0; bases outside the gene matches: 14. Per the germline V gene, CDR1 is GEAIGNYY and CDR2 is EKD. CDR3 region: CACDTLGDVLGDKALTAQLFF. As DNA, the CDR3 is TGTGCCTGTGACACCTTAGGTGACGTACTGGGGGATAAAGCTTTGACAGCACAACTCTTCTTT.

This clone has more than one count but fewer than ten. A read error is likely here: a far larger clone is one base away. In the same sample, other DNA sequences code for this CDR3. This rearrangement joins TRDV2 to TRDJ1; D remains unclear. The germline gives CDR1 GEAIGNYY, CDR2 EKD. This CDR3 is 12 amino acids long. V lost 0 bases to trimming and J lost 5 bases, with 6 bases between them. CDR3 region: CACDTSTDKLIF. The CDR3 bases are TGTGCCTGTGACACCTCGACTGATAAACTCATCTTT.

In the case of this clone: This sequence is one base from a far larger clone and is likely a read error. Other DNA sequences in the same sample also yield this CDR3. This sequence joins TRDV1 and TRDJ1; 10 nucleotides line up with TRDD3. The CDR3 consists of 23 residues. Looked up from germline, CDR1 is TSWWSYY and CDR2 is QGS. Losses at the gene ends were 3 bases for V and 0 bases for J; bases not matched to a gene: 25. The CDR3 loop reads CALGEPHSYVSGGYYGYTDKLIF. In DNA, the CDR3 is TGTGCTCTTGGGGAGCCCCACTCCTACGTCAGTGGGGGATACTACGGATACACCGATAAACTCATCTTT.

This clone is large within its sample. Additional DNA sequences in this sample encode the identical CDR3. This rearrangement joins TRDV2 to TRDJ1; 7 bases line up with TRDD3. CDR3 size: 15 residues. J was trimmed by 2 bases and V by 3 bases; bases with no gene match: 8. CDR1 GEAIGNYY and CDR2 EKD come from the germline V gene. The CDR3 sequence: CACDSWGSGTDKLIF. Written as DNA, the CDR3 is TGTGCCTGTGACTCCTGGGGGTCGGGGACCGATAAACTCATCTTT.

Details on this clone: A far larger clone differs by one base, so this is likely a read error. The identical CDR3 is also encoded by other nucleotide sequences in the sample. This chain uses TRDV2 with TRDJ1, with 9 nucleotides matching TRDD3. With V trimmed by 4 bases and J by 8 bases, 10 bases remained unmatched. The CDR3 is made up of 14 amino acids. CDR1 is GEAIGNYY and CDR2 is EKD in the germline V gene. The CDR3 sequence is CACDLLGDLDKLIF. The DNA for the CDR3 is TGTGCCTGTGATCTACTGGGGGACCTCGACAAACTCATCTTT.

Note on this clone: TCRdb has a much larger clone's protein, which differs at residue 3 from the translation of this DNA, likely because of a read error; what is shown is the protein translated from the DNA. The chain couples TRDV2 to TRDJ3, with 8 bases matching TRDD3. The CDR3 runs to 20 residues. Germline values: CDR1 GEAIGNYY, CDR2 EKD. CDR3 nucleotide sequence: TGTGCCTATGACTCCGTACTGGGGGGAAAGCGCTCCTGGGACACCCGACAGATGTTTTTC. Its protein product is CAYDSVLGGKRSWDTRQMFF.

With regard to this clone: The protein TCRdb gives is from a much larger clone and does not agree with this DNA's translation at residue 11, likely a read error; the protein shown here comes from the DNA. V usage is TRDV2 and J usage is TRDJ1, with 11 bases identical to TRDD3. The CDR3 is 19 residues long. Germline CDR1 is GEAIGNYY and CDR2 is EKD. The V segment lost 0 bases and the J segment 0 bases; nucleotides outside the gene matches: 11. CDR3 DNA: TGTGCCTGTGACACCTTAGTACTGGGGGATATGCATTACACCGATAAACTCATCTTT. Protein: CACDTLVLGDMHYTDKLIF.

On this clone itself: The TCRdb protein comes from a much larger clone and disagrees with this DNA's translation at residue 16, likely due to a read error; the protein given here is derived from the DNA. This chain links TRDV2 with TRDJ1; 8 nucleotides agree with TRDD3. This CDR3 region has 18 residues. The V gene's germline CDR1 is GEAIGNYY and CDR2 EKD. The CDR3, as DNA: TGTGCCTGTGACACCGTGAGGCTGGGGGACACGTACACCGATAAATTCATCTTT. Translating it yields CACDTVRLGDTYTDKFIF.

The sample holds a few counts of this clone. A read error is the likely source, as a far larger clone sits one nucleotide away. Additional DNA sequences in this sample encode the identical CDR3. This chain uses TRDV2 with TRDJ1; TRDD3 matches at 12 bases. CDR1 is GEAIGNYY and CDR2 is EKD in the germline V gene. V was pared by 7 bases and J by 5 bases, with 10 bases of the junction left unmatched. The CDR3 length is 15 residues. The chain's CDR3 is CACAQYWGIPDKLIF. Written as DNA, the CDR3 is TGTGCCTGCGCCCAGTACTGGGGGATACCTGATAAACTCATCTTT.

This clone has only a few counts. With a far larger clone one base away, a read error is the likely cause. Other DNA variants within this sample encode the same CDR3. The chain is built from TRDV2 and TRDJ1; TRDD3 matches at 13 bases. Germline V gene sequence: CDR1 GEAIGNYY, CDR2 EKD. J was trimmed by 1 base and V by 2 bases; bases with no gene match: 9. There are 18 residues in the CDR3. This chain's CDR3 is CACDILLGDTRGTDKLIF. In DNA form, the CDR3 reads TGTGCCTGTGACATTCTACTGGGGGATACGCGGGGCACCGATAAACTCATCTTT.

Concerning this clone itself: With a far larger clone one base away, a read error is the likely cause. This chain uses TRDV1 with TRDJ1; 9 bases match TRDD3. This CDR3 is built from 23 residues. Germline V gives CDR1 TSWWSYY, CDR2 QGS. CDR3 sequence reads: CALGELVPGGVLLRGILDDTLIF. DNA of the CDR3: TGTGCTCTTGGGGAACTAGTCCCCGGCGGTGTTCTCCTTCGGGGGATACTTGACGATACACTCATCTTT.

For this clone: TCRdb has a much larger clone's protein, which differs at residue 5 from the translation of this DNA, likely because of a read error; what is shown is the protein translated from the DNA. V and J are TRDV2 and TRDJ1; D not resolved. Trimming left V 3 bases short and J 2 bases short, with 6 bases between. CDR1 GEAIGNYY and CDR2 EKD come from the germline V gene. The CDR3 runs 12 residues. For the CDR3, the DNA is TGTGCCTGTGACGCCTCGACCGATAAACTCATCTTT. It yields the protein CACDASTDKLIF.

This clone has more than one count but fewer than ten. A single base is all that separates this from a far larger clone, so a read error is likely. This rearrangement joins TRAV38-2/DV8 to TRDJ1; possibly TRDD2 or TRDD3 for D (7 bases each). Germline loops: CDR1 TSESDYY, CDR2 QEAYKQQN. The CDR3 is made up of 24 amino acids. The CDR3: CAYPLSYGTPQGPVLGKYTDKPIF. In nucleotides, the CDR3 is TGTGCTTATCCCCTTTCCTACGGGACGCCCCAGGGACCTGTACTGGGGAAGTACACCGATAAACCCATCTTT.

This sequence joins TRAV23/DV6 and TRDJ2; D is unresolved. Germline V lookup: CDR1 NTAFDY, CDR2 IRPDVSE (reference sequence). The CDR3 loop spans 12 amino acids. V was shortened by 5 bases and J by 17 bases, with 22 bases between the two germline ends. The CDR3 region is CAADSGNTPLFF. The CDR3 coding sequence is TGTGCAGCCGATTCAGGAAACACACCTCTTTTCTTT.

Points on this clone: TCRdb lists the protein of a much larger clone for this DNA, which differs at residue 3, so this is likely a read error; the protein given here is translated from the DNA itself. V and J are TRDV2 and TRDJ3; TRDD3 matches at 13 bases. The CDR3 totals 20 residues. CDR1 is GEAIGNYY and CDR2 is EKD in the germline V gene. The chain's CDR3 is CARDTLLGDTSSWDTRQMFF. The CDR3 bases are TGTGCCCGTGACACCCTACTGGGGGATACGAGCTCCTGGGACACCCGACAGATGTTTTTC.

This clone was observed a few times. TCRdb shows a much larger clone's protein in place of this DNA's translation, and the two differ at residue 7, likely through a read error; the protein shown is translated from the DNA. The chain recombines TRDV1 with TRDJ1; D is unclear. Trimming took off 1 base at V and 8 bases at J, with 17 bases between the two ends. The CDR3 is 15 residues long. Germline V gene data show CDR1 as TSWWSYY and CDR2 as QGS. This CDR3 reads CALGEPRTGGLKLIF. For the CDR3, the DNA is TGTGCTCTTGGGGAACCTAGGACCGGAGGTCTGAAACTCATCTTT.

On this clone itself: A far larger clone differs by one base, so this is likely a read error. The DNA is omitted, as the CDR3 cannot be located on it reliably, and the CDR3 follows TCRdb's listing. CDR3 loop: CSVLLCSNQADTGLKLIF. This chain joins TRAV29/DV5 and TRDJ1; TRDD3, the table's D call, lacks a check against the DNA. The CDR3 is 18 amino acids long, termini counted. Germline loops: CDR1 NSMFDY, CDR2 ISSIKDK.

Within the sample, this clone is medium-sized. V is TRDV2 and J is TRDJ1, with TRDD3 matching over 12 bases. This CDR3 has 19 amino acids. V dropped 0 bases and J dropped 2; count of bases not matched to a gene: 12. Germline CDR1 GEAIGNYY, CDR2 EKD. The CDR3: CACDTVGLGDTPSTDKLIF. The DNA of the CDR3 is TGTGCCTGTGACACCGTCGGTCTGGGGGATACGCCGTCAACCGATAAACTCATCTTT.

This clone was found a few times. Translating this DNA gives a protein that differs at residue 9 from the TCRdb one, which belongs to a much larger clone; a read error is likely, and the protein shown is this translation. The CDR3 DNA reads TGTGCCTGTGACTCCTACTGCCCCAATAAACTCATCTTT. Translation: CACDSYCPNKLIF. The V gene is TRDV2, the J gene TRDJ1, with D possibly TRDD2 on 6 matching bases. This CDR3 spans 13 amino acids. The germline V and J ends were trimmed by 3 bases and 6 bases, with 13 bases remaining between them. Germline CDR1 is GEAIGNYY and CDR2 is EKD.

Concerning this clone itself: The protein TCRdb lists belongs to a much larger clone and differs from this DNA's translation at residue 4, which points to a read error; the protein shown is made from the DNA. V is TRDV2 and J is TRDJ1; the D gene is possibly TRDD3 (5 bases). The CDR3 totals 17 residues. Germline CDR1 GEAIGNYY, CDR2 EKD. The CDR3 DNA follows: TGTGCCTGTGGCACCGTAGAGGCTGGGAAAGACACCGATAAACTCATCTTT. Translating it yields CACGTVEAGKDTDKLIF.

This clone turned up a few times. A far larger clone is one nucleotide away, so this likely arose from a read error. This rearrangement joins TRDV2 to TRDJ3; 11 bases fit TRDD3. Germline V CDR1 and CDR2: GEAIGNYY, EKD. This CDR3 spans 23 amino acids. The CDR3 DNA reads TGTGCCTGTGACACCGGAGAAGCCCCTGTACTCTTGGGGGATACGTGGGACACCCAACAGATGTTTTTC. This gives the protein CACDTGEAPVLLGDTWDTQQMFF.

To note about this clone: This likely came from a read error, as a far larger clone is one base away. The sample contains more than one DNA sequence encoding this CDR3. The J gene is TRDJ1, the V gene TRDV2, with 12 bases matching TRDD3. From germline, CDR1 is GEAIGNYY and CDR2 EKD. This CDR3 is 19 amino acids long. The chain's CDR3 is CACDTGTVLGDTGTDKLIF. CDR3 DNA sequence: TGTGCTTGTGACACCGGTACGGTTCTGGGGGATACGGGGACCGATAAACTCATCTTT.